This T cell receptor (beta chain) was profiled in a study of STAT3 mutations in large granular lymphocyte leukemia. Looking at the study overall: Immunosuppressive therapy was given to more than half of T-LGLL patients.

Method: immunoSEQ multiplex PCR; TCRdb's copy keeps in-frame clones and lacks some. Of about 2,600 clones listed, 31% are singletons. V shed 1 base and J 0 bases; nucleotides not matched to a gene: 9. Germline CDR1 is SEHNR and CDR2 is FQNEAQ (reference sequence). This CDR3 is 18 amino acids long. Regarding the study as a whole: Sampling intervals varied between patients and samples. Every T-LGLL patient had at least one immunodominant TCRbeta clonotype. In some patients, a small highly pathogenic clone possibly went undetected.

With regard to this clone: Its matching antigen is unknown.

The J gene is TRBJ2-3, the V gene TRBV7-9; 8 bases align to TRBD2. Sequencing was performed on PBMCs. This TCR was recovered from a human donor with T large granular lymphocyte leukemia. Some clones in this sample may be carry-over from other donors' samples. The CDR3 DNA sequence: TGTGCCAGCAGCTTAGTCCCGGGACTAGTCCTCAGCACAGATACGCAGTATTTT. As protein: CASSLVPGLVLSTDTQYF.